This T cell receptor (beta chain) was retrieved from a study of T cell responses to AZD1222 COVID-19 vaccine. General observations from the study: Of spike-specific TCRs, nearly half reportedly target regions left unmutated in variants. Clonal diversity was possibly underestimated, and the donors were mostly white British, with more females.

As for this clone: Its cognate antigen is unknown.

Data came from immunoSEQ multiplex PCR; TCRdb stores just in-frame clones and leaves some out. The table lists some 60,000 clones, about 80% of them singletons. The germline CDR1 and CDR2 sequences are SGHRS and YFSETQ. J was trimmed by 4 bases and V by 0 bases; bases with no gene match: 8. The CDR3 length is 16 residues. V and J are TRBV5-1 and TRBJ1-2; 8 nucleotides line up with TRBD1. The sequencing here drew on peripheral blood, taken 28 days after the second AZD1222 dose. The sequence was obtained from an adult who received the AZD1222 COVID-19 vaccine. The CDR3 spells CASSLDGTGDSYGYTF. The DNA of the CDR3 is TGCGCCAGCAGCTTGGACGGGACAGGAGACTCCTATGGCTACACCTTC.